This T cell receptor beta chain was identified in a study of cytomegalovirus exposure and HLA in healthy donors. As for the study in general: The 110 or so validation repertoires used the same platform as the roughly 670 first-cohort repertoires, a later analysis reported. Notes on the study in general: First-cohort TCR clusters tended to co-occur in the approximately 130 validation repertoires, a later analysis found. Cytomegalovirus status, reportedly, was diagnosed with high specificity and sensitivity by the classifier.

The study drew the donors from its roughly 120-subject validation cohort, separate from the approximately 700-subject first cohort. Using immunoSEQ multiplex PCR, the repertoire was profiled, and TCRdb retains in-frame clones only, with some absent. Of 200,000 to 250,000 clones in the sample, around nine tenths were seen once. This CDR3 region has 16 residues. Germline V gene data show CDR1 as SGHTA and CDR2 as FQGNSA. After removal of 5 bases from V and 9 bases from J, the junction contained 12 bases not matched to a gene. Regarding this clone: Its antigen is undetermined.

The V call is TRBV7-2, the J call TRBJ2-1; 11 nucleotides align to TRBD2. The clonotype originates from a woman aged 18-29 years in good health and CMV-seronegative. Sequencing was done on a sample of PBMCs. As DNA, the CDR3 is TGTGCCAGCAGCCCGGCCGGGACTAGCGGTAGGACTGAGCAGTTCTTC. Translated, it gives CASSPAGTSGRTEQFF.